The 29 T cell receptor beta chains below come from one sample, sequenced in a study of cytomegalovirus exposure and HLA in healthy donors. Primers: 60 Vbeta forward and 13 Jbeta reverse. This table comes from immunoSEQ multiplex PCR, and its TCRdb copy is limited to in-frame clones, with some not included. The sample has under 250,000 clones, 82% seen once. Sequencing was carried out using PBMCs. The receptor set was obtained from a woman between 40 and 50 years old in good health and CMV-seronegative.

The chain uses TRBV7-9 and TRBJ2-3; 9 bases fit TRBD2. V was clipped by 8 bases and J by 2 bases; unmatched bases: 17. The CDR3 runs to 18 residues. Per the germline V gene, CDR1 is SEHNR and CDR2 is FQNEAQ (reference sequence). CDR3 amino acids: CASSFFKAGGFFTDTQYF. The CDR3 coding sequence is TGTGCCAGCTCGTTTTTTAAGGCGGGAGGGTTCTTCACAGATACGCAGTATTTT.

The J gene is TRBJ1-2, the V gene TRBV7-2; 7 bases are shared with TRBD1. The CDR3 runs 13 residues. In germline, CDR1 is SGHTA, CDR2 FQGNSA. The V segment lost 4 bases and the J segment 8 bases; nucleotides outside the gene matches: 7. CDR3 sequence: CASSSRGLWGYTF. CDR3 in DNA: TGTGCCAGCAGCTCTAGGGGGCTCTGGGGCTACACCTTC. The full variable domain, rest sourced from reference TRBV7-2 and TRBJ1-2, is GAGVSQSPSNKVTEKGKDVELRCDPISGHTALYWYRQSLGQGLEFLIYFQGNSAPDKSGLPSDRFSAERTGGSVSTLTIQRTQQEDSAVYLCASSSRGLWGYTFGSGTRLTVV.

A few counts support this clone. The chain recombines TRBV6-6 with TRBJ2-1, with TRBD2 matching over 10 bases. This CDR3 is 16 amino acids long. The junction had 9 bases not matched to a gene; V was cut back by 5 bases and J by 5 bases. Per the germline V gene, CDR1 is MNHNY and CDR2 is SVGAGI (reference sequence). The CDR3 region has the DNA TGTGCCAGCAGTCCTCCAGGACTAGCGGTGAACAATGAGCAGTTCTTC. Protein: CASSPPGLAVNNEQFF.

J is TRBJ2-2 and V is TRBV6-5; TRBD2 matches at 7 bases. The CDR3 is 14 amino acids. V shed 6 bases, J shed 6 bases, and the junction held 7 bases outside the gene matches. In germline, CDR1 is MNHEY, CDR2 SVGAGI. The DNA of the CDR3 is TGTGCCAGCAGGGGGCGGGAGCCGGCCGGGGAGCTGTTTTTT. This translates into CASRGREPAGELFF.

The CDR3 region has the DNA TGTGCCTGGAGTACCCAAGCGAGGACTAGCACAGATACGCAGTATTTT. It yields the protein CAWSTQARTSTDTQYF. The chain combines TRBV30 with TRBJ2-3; D is possibly TRBD2 (5 bases). The germline V gene has CDR1 GTSNPN and CDR2 SVGIG (reference sequence). V lost 2 bases and J 0 bases, leaving 15 bases between the germline ends. The length of the CDR3 is 16 residues. The whole variable domain, filled in from reference TRBV30 and TRBJ2-3, reads SQTIHQWPATLVQPVGSPLSLECTVEGTSNPNLYWYRQAAGRGLQLLFYSVGIGQISSEVPQNLSASRPQDRQFILSSKKLLLSDSGFYLCAWSTQARTSTDTQYFGPGTRLTVL.

The chain links TRBV11-1 to TRBJ2-3, with 8 positions matching TRBD2. Losses at the gene ends were 0 bases for V and 5 bases for J; bases not matched to a gene: 10. The length of the CDR3 is 17 residues. The germline gives CDR1 SGHAT, CDR2 FQDESV (reference sequence). The CDR3 reads CASSLATGTSWEDTQYF. In DNA form, the CDR3 reads TGTGCCAGCAGCTTAGCAACCGGGACTAGTTGGGAAGATACGCAGTATTTT.

J is TRBJ2-3 and V is TRBV7-2, with D perhaps TRBD2 (5 bases). Germline CDR1 and CDR2: SGHTA and FQGNSA. Trimming removed 2 bases at V and 2 bases at J, with 11 bases between. The CDR3 has 15 amino acids. CDR3 amino acids: CASSLWLAITDTQYF. The CDR3 bases are TGTGCCAGCAGCTTATGGCTAGCTATCACAGATACGCAGTATTTT.

The chain joins TRBV7-8 to TRBJ1-2; TRBD1 agrees at 8 bases. V gave up 5 bases and J gave up 6 bases; unmatched junction bases: 8. CDR1 and CDR2 from the germline V gene are SGHVS and FQNEAQ. The CDR3 totals 14 residues. CDR3: CASSLQDRVDGYTF. The CDR3 nucleotides are TGTGCCAGCAGCCTACAGGACAGGGTTGATGGCTACACCTTC.

V is TRBV9 and J is TRBJ2-1; tentatively, D is TRBD2 (5 bases). Trimming cost V 0 bases and J 10 bases, with 14 bases left between them. The CDR3 is made up of 14 amino acids. Germline lookup yields CDR1 SGDLS and CDR2 YYNGEE. The CDR3 reads CASSVATRGREQFF. Here the CDR3 DNA reads TGTGCCAGCAGCGTAGCTACCAGAGGGCGGGAGCAGTTCTTC.

The rearrangement links TRBV5-1 to TRBJ2-1; D perhaps matches TRBD2 (6 bases). Trimming took 2 bases from V and 7 from J, leaving 13 bases between them. CDR1 is SGHRS, CDR2 YFSETQ, per germline. The CDR3 is made up of 14 amino acids. This CDR3 is CASSLLLADNEQFF. CDR3 nucleotide sequence: TGCGCCAGCAGCTTACTGTTAGCGGATAATGAGCAGTTCTTC.

This chain links TRBV5-4 with TRBJ2-2, with D uncertain. The CDR3 is 15 amino acids. V gave up 1 base and J gave up 3 bases, with 10 bases separating them. Looked up from germline, CDR1 is SGHNT and CDR2 is YYREEE (reference sequence). CDR3 in amino acids: CASSLFGGYTGELFF. The CDR3 DNA is TGTGCCAGCAGCTTGTTCGGCGGTTACACCGGGGAGCTGTTTTTT.

The chain combines TRBV10-1 with TRBJ2-2; D gene uncertain. V was cut by 6 bases and J by 6 bases, with 11 bases left in between. Germline values: CDR1 WNHNN, CDR2 SYGVQD (reference sequence). The CDR3 covers 13 residues. The CDR3 DNA reads TGCGCCAGCAGGGCTAGTTTCGCCGGGGAGCTGTTTTTT. Amino acids: CASRASFAGELFF.

The J gene is TRBJ2-1, the V gene TRBV9; D unclear. The CDR3 has 14 amino acids. V was clipped by 1 base and J by 5 bases, with 10 bases between them. Germline loops: CDR1 SGDLS, CDR2 YYNGEE. For the CDR3, the DNA is TGTGCCAGCAGCGTACTGGCAGGTCACAATGAGCAGTTCTTC. It translates to CASSVLAGHNEQFF.

The J gene is TRBJ2-1, the V gene TRBV28; tentatively, D is TRBD2 (6 bases). The CDR3 covers 15 residues. V was cut by 4 bases and J by 0 bases, with 10 bases left in between. Germline loops: CDR1 MDHEN, CDR2 SYDVKM. Here the CDR3 reads CASSSTGGSYNEQFF. The CDR3 DNA reads as TGTGCCAGCAGTTCGACCGGGGGCTCCTACAATGAGCAGTTCTTC.

The chain has TRBV19 and TRBJ2-6; perhaps TRBD2 as D (6 bases). The CDR3 length is 16 residues. V was cut by 4 bases and J by 4 bases, with 14 bases left in between. Germline V lookup: CDR1 LNHDA, CDR2 SQIVND (reference sequence). The CDR3 loop is CASSREDITGANVLTF. Written as DNA, the CDR3 is TGTGCCAGTAGTAGGGAGGACATTACCGGGGCCAACGTCCTGACTTTC.

The rearrangement uses TRBV27 and TRBJ1-2, with 8 bases lining up with TRBD1. The CDR3 extends over 18 amino acids. In germline, CDR1 is MNHEY, CDR2 SMNVEV (reference sequence). J lost 1 base, V lost 3 bases, and 13 bases had no gene match. CDR3 DNA: TGTGCCAGCAGTTTCTCGGCCGGGACAGGATCTTTTAACTATGGCTACACCTTC. This translates into CASSFSAGTGSFNYGYTF.

This chain links TRBV6-6 with TRBJ2-6, with TRBD1 matching 7 bases. Germline V gives CDR1 MNHNY, CDR2 SVGAGI (reference sequence). The CDR3 totals 16 residues. Unmatched junction bases numbered 10, after V lost 7 bases and J lost 4 bases. The CDR3 bases are TGTGCCAGCACCCGACAGGGTGCGGGCGGGGCCAACGTCCTGACTTTC. Its translation: CASTRQGAGGANVLTF.

V is TRBV9 and J is TRBJ2-7, with 8 positions matching TRBD2. The CDR3 is 15 residues long. V was pared by 3 bases and J by 5 bases, with 10 bases of the junction left unmatched. CDR1 and CDR2 (germline): SGDLS, YYNGEE. CDR3 sequence: CASSAIAAGENEQYF. In DNA form, the CDR3 reads TGTGCCAGCAGCGCTATCGCAGCGGGAGAAAACGAGCAGTACTTC.

The DNA for the CDR3 is TGCGCCAGCAGCCCAGCATCCGGGACTAGCTATGCTGATGAGCAGTTCTTC. Translation gives CASSPASGTSYADEQFF. J is TRBJ2-1 and V is TRBV5-1, with 9 nucleotides matching TRBD2. The junction had 16 bases not matched to a gene; V was cut back by 4 bases and J by 8 bases. Germline CDR1 SGHRS, CDR2 YFSETQ. This CDR3 comprises 17 residues. Using reference TRBV5-1 and TRBJ2-1 for the parts outside the CDR3, the full variable domain is KAGVTQTPRYLIKTRGQQVTLSCSPISGHRSVSWYQQTPGQGLQFLFEYFSETQRNKGNFPGRFSGRQFSNSRSEMNVSTLELGDSALYLCASSPASGTSYADEQFFGPGTRLTVL.

The V call is TRBV4-2, the J call TRBJ2-2; 9 bases line up with TRBD2. This CDR3 has 17 amino acids. Germline CDR1 LGHNA, CDR2 YNFKEQ. The V gene end was trimmed by 4 bases and the J gene end by 8 bases; junction bases not matched to a gene: 14. CDR3 DNA sequence: TGTGCCAGCAGCCGAGAGGGCGGCGGGAGGGCCTTGGGGGAGCTGTTTTTT. This gives the protein CASSREGGGRALGELFF.

The genes are TRBV28 and TRBJ1-1, with TRBD1 identical over 7 bases. With V trimmed by 1 base and J by 10 bases, 9 bases remained unmatched. The CDR3 consists of 14 residues. In germline, CDR1 is MDHEN, CDR2 SYDVKM. The CDR3 region has the DNA TGTGCCAGCAGTTTATTGGGGACAGCCCTCGGAGCTTTCTTT. Protein: CASSLLGTALGAFF.

This sequence joins TRBV5-1 and TRBJ2-3; possibly TRBD1 for D (5 bases). The CDR3 has 14 residues. V was pared by 4 bases and J by 4 bases, with 13 bases between. CDR1 and CDR2 (germline): SGHRS, YFSETQ. CDR3 protein: CASSNTGWADTQYF. The CDR3, as DNA: TGCGCCAGCAGCAACACAGGCTGGGCAGATACGCAGTATTTT.

The chain links TRBV30 to TRBJ2-7; D might be TRBD2 (6 bases). Germline V gives CDR1 GTSNPN, CDR2 SVGIG (reference sequence). CDR3 length: 11 amino acids. This CDR3 reads CGGDASYEQYF. The CDR3 DNA is TGTGGCGGGGACGCCTCCTACGAGCAGTACTTC.

The genes are TRBV2 and TRBJ2-1; 8 bases match TRBD1. The V gene's germline CDR1 is SNHLY and CDR2 FYNNEI. The V gene end was trimmed by 7 bases and the J gene end by 6 bases; junction bases not matched to a gene: 8. The CDR3 contains 14 residues. CDR3 sequence: CASNRQGPGNEQFF. The CDR3 DNA reads as TGTGCCAGCAATCGACAGGGGCCGGGCAATGAGCAGTTCTTC.

The chain carries TRBV7-9 and TRBJ2-3; tentatively, D is TRBD1 (5 bases). The CDR3 consists of 15 residues. Trimming stripped 4 bases from V and 5 bases from J, with 16 bases between. Germline CDR1 SEHNR, CDR2 FQNEAQ (reference sequence). The CDR3 nucleotides read TGTGCCAGCAGCTCCCATAGGGGCCATCGAGATACGCAGTATTTT. Residues: CASSSHRGHRDTQYF.

This sequence joins TRBV19 and TRBJ2-5, with a tentative D call TRBD1 (5 bases). Germline CDR1 LNHDA, CDR2 SQIVND (reference sequence). The CDR3 has 15 residues. V was cut by 4 bases and J by 1 base, with 13 bases left in between. The CDR3 here is CASSTQDRFQETQYF. The CDR3, as DNA: TGTGCCAGTAGTACCCAAGACAGATTCCAAGAGACCCAGTACTTC.

The gene calls are TRBV25-1 and TRBJ2-1; weak D call: TRBD2 (5 bases). CDR3 size: 15 residues. V lost 3 bases and J 5 bases, leaving 14 bases between the germline ends. The germline CDR1 and CDR2 sequences are MGHDK and SYGVNS. This CDR3 is CASSDPTTNNNEQFF. The CDR3 DNA reads TGTGCCAGCAGTGATCCCACGACTAACAACAATGAGCAGTTCTTC.

This clone was counted once. The rearrangement joins TRBV6-6 to TRBJ2-3, with D perhaps matching TRBD2 (6 bases). The CDR3 is 16 amino acids. V gave up 7 bases and J gave up 2 bases, with 19 bases separating them. The germline CDR1 and CDR2 sequences are MNHNY and SVGAGI (reference sequence). CDR3: CASNNFMAGSTDTQYF. The CDR3 DNA is TGTGCCAGCAATAACTTCATGGCGGGATCCACAGATACGCAGTATTTT.

This chain connects TRBV11-2 to TRBJ1-2; D may be TRBD1 (5 bases). CDR1 and CDR2 from the germline V gene are SGHAT and FQNNGV. V lost 5 bases to trimming and J lost 6 bases, with 13 bases between them. CDR3 length equals 13 residues. The CDR3 is CASSPNRNHGYTF. CDR3 DNA sequence: TGTGCCAGCAGCCCTAACAGGAACCATGGCTACACCTTC.